This TCR beta chain was captured by sequencing in a study of blood T cell repertoires in COVID-19. About the research overall: Sites in the United States, Italy and Spain provided acute and convalescent COVID-19 samples. Sources were T cells, B-cell-depleted T cells, or PBMCs; the material itself was cDNA or gDNA.

Authors' methods: Amplifying reference gene primers gave estimates of nucleated cell counts. Method: immunoSEQ multiplex PCR; TCRdb's copy keeps in-frame clones and lacks some. V, J and clone size reflect that table, while D and trimming were determined from the DNA. Of some 200,000 clones detected, around 84% appear once; the ten largest clones hold 3.5% to 4.5%. The CDR3 totals 15 residues. Trimming stripped 6 bases from V and 3 bases from J, with 12 bases between. CDR1 and CDR2 (germline): MNHNY, SVGAGI (reference sequence). This TCR was sampled from a man in his fifties or sixties with acute or convalescent COVID-19. Specimen: peripheral blood. This rearrangement joins TRBV6-6 to TRBJ1-6; tentative D call: TRBD1 (5 bases). The CDR3 nucleotides read TGTGCCAGCAGACAGGACGGGAGCTATAATTCACCCCTCCACTTT. It yields the protein CASRQDGSYNSPLHF.